The source of this TCR beta chain is a study of blood T cells in healthy people across ages. The CDR3 has 16 amino acids. Germline-derived CDR1 and CDR2 are MDHEN and SYDVKM. The use of a sample-barcoded 5' primer and a J-beta primer mix characterized a second PCR of roughly 6 to 11 cycles. Through a template-switch adaptor with 12 random nucleotides, each cDNA molecule received a tag. TCRdb itself ran the 5' RACE reads through MiXCR, one entry per CDR3 protein. The table has roughly 2 million distinct CDR3 sequences, about 50% seen once; the top ten hold approximately 2.1%. Of note for this clonotype: Antigen specificity is unknown.

Study results and limitations: Researchers judged that diversity estimates from one million T cells fell short of true values. Both naive CD4+ cell counts and diversity were greater in long-lived donors than in aged donors. As naive T cell percentage varied, TCR beta diversity correlated strongly with it.

The chain carries TRBV28 and TRBJ2-7; TRBD1 aligns across 7 bases. The assigned J gene may be wrong: the sequence end matches TRBJ2-5 better. The sequenced sample was blood. The source is a woman aged 40 to 49 in good health. The CDR3 nucleotides are TGTGCCAGCAGCCCCTTCTCCCGGACAGGCTCGCGGACCCAGTACTTC. The encoded protein is CASSPFSRTGSRTQYF.